This T cell receptor (beta chain) stems from a study of T-cell reconstitution after alpha-beta-depleted transplantation in children. Study-wide results and limits: Hyperexpanded clones declined; after one year, newly produced T cells mostly supplied diversity. Diversity of TCRbeta at day 60 was high in some patients, arising from surviving recipient T cells and thymic progenitors. Reportedly, alpha-beta T cells present about two months post-transplant originated from several hundred expanded clones of graft origin.

During its preparation, the TCRbeta library received unique molecular identifiers. TCRdb re-derived calls from the PCR reads in MiXCR, one entry per CDR3 protein. Counted here are some 120,000 distinct CDR3 sequences, about 9.6% occurring once; the ten biggest clones make up 24%. A note on this clonotype: Its antigen is currently unknown.

The sample consisted of PBMCs, mostly from graft donor cells, taken 180 days after TCRalphabeta/CD19-depleted stem cell transplant. This clonotype was obtained from a girl under two years old who had a stem cell transplant for combined immunodeficiency, so the T cells may come from the graft donor.

DNA of the CDR3: TGTGCCACCAGTGAGGCCGGGACAGGGAACACCGGGGAGCTGTTTTTT. Translating gives CATSEAGTGNTGELFF. The chain recombines TRBV24-1 with TRBJ2-2, with 8 bases matching TRBD1. V was clipped by 4 bases and J by 1 base; unmatched bases: 4. Germline V gene data show CDR1 as KGHDR and CDR2 as SFDVKD. CDR3 size: 16 residues.